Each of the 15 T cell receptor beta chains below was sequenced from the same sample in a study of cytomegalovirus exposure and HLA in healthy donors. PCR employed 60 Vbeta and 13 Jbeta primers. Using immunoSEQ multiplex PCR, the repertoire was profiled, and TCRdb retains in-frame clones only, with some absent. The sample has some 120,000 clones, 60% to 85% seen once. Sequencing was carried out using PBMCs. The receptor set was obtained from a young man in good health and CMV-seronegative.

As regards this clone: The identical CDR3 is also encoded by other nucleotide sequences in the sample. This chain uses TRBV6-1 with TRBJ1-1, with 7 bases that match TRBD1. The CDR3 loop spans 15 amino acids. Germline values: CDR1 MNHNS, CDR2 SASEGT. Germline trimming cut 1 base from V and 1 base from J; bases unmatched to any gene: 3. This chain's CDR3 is CASSEGRTGNTEAFF. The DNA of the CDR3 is TGTGCCAGCAGTGAAGGACGGACAGGGAACACTGAAGCTTTCTTT.

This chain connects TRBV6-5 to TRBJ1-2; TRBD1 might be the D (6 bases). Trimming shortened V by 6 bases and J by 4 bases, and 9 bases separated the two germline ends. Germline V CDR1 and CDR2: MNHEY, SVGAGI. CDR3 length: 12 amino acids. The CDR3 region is CASSTGTYGYTF. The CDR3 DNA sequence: TGTGCCAGCAGCACAGGGACCTATGGCTACACCTTC.

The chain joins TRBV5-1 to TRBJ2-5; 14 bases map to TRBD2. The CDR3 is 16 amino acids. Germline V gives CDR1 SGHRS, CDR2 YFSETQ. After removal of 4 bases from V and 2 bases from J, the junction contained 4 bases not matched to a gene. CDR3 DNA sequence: TGCGCCAGCAGCCCAGGACTAGCGGGGGGACAAGAGACCCAGTACTTC. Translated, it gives CASSPGLAGGQETQYF.

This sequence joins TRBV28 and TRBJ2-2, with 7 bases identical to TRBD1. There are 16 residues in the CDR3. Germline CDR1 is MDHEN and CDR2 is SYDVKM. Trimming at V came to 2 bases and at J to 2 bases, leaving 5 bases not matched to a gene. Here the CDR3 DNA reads TGTGCCAGCAGTTTAGGGTACAGGGGTAACACCGGGGAGCTGTTTTTT. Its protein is CASSLGYRGNTGELFF.

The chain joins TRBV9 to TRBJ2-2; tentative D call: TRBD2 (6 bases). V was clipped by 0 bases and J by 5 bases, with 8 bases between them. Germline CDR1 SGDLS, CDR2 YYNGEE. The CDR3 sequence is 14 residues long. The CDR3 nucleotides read TGTGCCAGCAGCGTAGCCGGAGGGACCGGGGAGCTGTTTTTT. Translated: CASSVAGGTGELFF.

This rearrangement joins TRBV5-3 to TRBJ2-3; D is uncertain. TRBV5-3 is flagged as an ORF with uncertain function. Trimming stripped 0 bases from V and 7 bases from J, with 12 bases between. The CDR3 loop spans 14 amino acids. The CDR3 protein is CARSLDRRRHTQYF. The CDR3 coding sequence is TGTGCCAGAAGCTTGGACAGAAGAAGACATACGCAGTATTTT.

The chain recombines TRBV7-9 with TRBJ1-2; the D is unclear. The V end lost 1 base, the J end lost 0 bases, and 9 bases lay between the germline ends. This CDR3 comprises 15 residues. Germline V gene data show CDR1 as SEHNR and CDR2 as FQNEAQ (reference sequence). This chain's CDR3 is CASSLGRDANYGYTF. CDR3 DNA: TGTGCCAGCAGCTTAGGGAGAGACGCTAACTATGGCTACACCTTC.

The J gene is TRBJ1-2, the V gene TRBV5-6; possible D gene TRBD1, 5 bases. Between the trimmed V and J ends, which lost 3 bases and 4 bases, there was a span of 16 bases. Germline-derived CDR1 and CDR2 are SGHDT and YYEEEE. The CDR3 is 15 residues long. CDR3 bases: TGTGCCAGCAGCTCTTGGGGGGACCGCAGCTATGGCTACACCTTC. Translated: CASSSWGDRSYGYTF.

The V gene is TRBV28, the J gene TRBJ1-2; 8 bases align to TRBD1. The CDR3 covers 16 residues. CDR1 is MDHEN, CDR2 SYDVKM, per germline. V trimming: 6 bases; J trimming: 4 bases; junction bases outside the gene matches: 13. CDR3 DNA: TGTGCCAGCAGCCCTTGGGGACAGGCCCTATCCTATGGCTACACCTTC. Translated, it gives CASSPWGQALSYGYTF.

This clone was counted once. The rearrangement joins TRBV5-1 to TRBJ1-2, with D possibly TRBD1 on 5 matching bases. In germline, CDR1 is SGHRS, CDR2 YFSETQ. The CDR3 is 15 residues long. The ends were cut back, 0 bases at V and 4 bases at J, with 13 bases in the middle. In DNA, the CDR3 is TGCGCCAGCAGCTTGGCGGGAGGGACGGGCTATGGCTACACCTTC. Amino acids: CASSLAGGTGYGYTF.

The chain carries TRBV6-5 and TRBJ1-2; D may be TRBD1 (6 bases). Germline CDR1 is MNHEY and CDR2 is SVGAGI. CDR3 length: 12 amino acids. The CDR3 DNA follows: TGTCCGCGTCAGGGGACCCGGGTAACGTACACCTTC. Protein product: CPRQGTRVTYTF.

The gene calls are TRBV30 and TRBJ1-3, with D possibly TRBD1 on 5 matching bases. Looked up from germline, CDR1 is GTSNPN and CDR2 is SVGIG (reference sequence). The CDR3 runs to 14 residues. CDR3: CAIQDPHSGNTIYF. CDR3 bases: TGTGCAATACAGGACCCCCACTCTGGAAACACCATATATTTT.

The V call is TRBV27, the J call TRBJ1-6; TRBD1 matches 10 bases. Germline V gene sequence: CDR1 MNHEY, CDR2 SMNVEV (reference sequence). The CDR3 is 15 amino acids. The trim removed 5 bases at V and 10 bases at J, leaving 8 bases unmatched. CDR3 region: CASSQDRGLSSPLHF. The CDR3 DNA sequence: TGTGCCAGCAGTCAAGACAGGGGGCTTTCCTCACCCCTCCACTTT.

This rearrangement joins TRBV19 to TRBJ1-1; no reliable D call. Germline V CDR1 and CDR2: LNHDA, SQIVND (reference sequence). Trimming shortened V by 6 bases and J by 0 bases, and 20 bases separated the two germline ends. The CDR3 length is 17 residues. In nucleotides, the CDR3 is TGTGCCAGTAGATACAGCGGCACGGGAACGGTGAACACTGAAGCTTTCTTT. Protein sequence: CASRYSGTGTVNTEAFF.

In DNA, the CDR3 is TGTGCCAGCAGTCTCACTAGGGGGAATACGCAGTATTTT. Translating it yields CASSLTRGNTQYF. V and J are TRBV27 and TRBJ2-3; the D gene is possibly TRBD1 (6 bases). Germline loops: CDR1 MNHEY, CDR2 SMNVEV (reference sequence). With 5 bases removed from V and 7 bases from J, the gap between germline ends came to 13 bases. This CDR3 spans 13 amino acids.